These 20 T cell receptor beta chains originate from one sample sequenced in a study of blood T cell repertoires in COVID-19 (dated by TCRdb to between 2020 and 2021). Receptors were amplified or captured by the immunoSEQ multiplex PCR assay. In TCRdb, the immuneACCESS table is reduced to in-frame sequences with V and J assigned. These tables do not hold every clone; where another copy was compared, an unresolved V gene accounts for under half, and the others remain unexplained. For this sample there are 310,000 or so clones; approximately 87% appear just once. The leading ten clones occupy 4% of the sample. Sequences were obtained from peripheral blood. These receptors all come from a woman between 50 and 59 years old with active or convalescent COVID-19.

J is TRBJ1-1 and V is TRBV19, with TRBD1 identical over 12 bases. In germline, CDR1 is LNHDA, CDR2 SQIVND (reference sequence). V lost 3 bases, J lost 4 bases, and 3 bases stayed unmatched. CDR3 length equals 15 residues. The CDR3 DNA follows: TGTGCCAGTAGTATGGGACAGGGGGCCGGCACTGAAGCTTTCTTT. Its protein product is CASSMGQGAGTEAFF.

The rearrangement links TRBV27 to TRBJ1-6; D is uncertain. V lost 3 bases to trimming and J lost 12 bases, with 12 bases between them. Germline V gene sequence: CDR1 MNHEY, CDR2 SMNVEV (reference sequence). This CDR3 has 13 amino acids. DNA for the CDR3: TGTGCCAGCAGTTTGGGCAGTAGTAAACCCCTCCACTTT. Its translation is CASSLGSSKPLHF.

The genes are TRBV9 and TRBJ2-2, with D maybe TRBD2 (5 bases). The CDR3 extends over 17 amino acids. CDR1 and CDR2 (germline): SGDLS, YYNGEE. Between the trimmed V and J ends, which lost 5 bases and 4 bases, there was a span of 21 bases. In DNA form, the CDR3 reads TGTGCCAGCAGTTGGGGAGCGGAGGTTTCGCCCACCGGGGAGCTGTTTTTT. It encodes CASSWGAEVSPTGELFF.

The J gene is TRBJ2-7, the V gene TRBV7-9; 9 bases fit TRBD1. Germline loops: CDR1 SEHNR, CDR2 FQNEAQ (reference sequence). The ends lost 2 bases at V and 2 bases at J; junction bases unmatched: 7. The CDR3 contains 16 residues. CDR3 coding DNA: TGTGCCAGCAGCTTAATCGACCGACAGGGGGCCTACGAGCAGTACTTC. Protein product: CASSLIDRQGAYEQYF. Full variable domain (rest looked up from reference TRBV7-9 and TRBJ2-7): DTGVSQNPRHKITKRGQNVTFRCDPISEHNRLYWYRQTLGQGPEFLTYFQNEAQLEKSRLLSDRFSAERPKGSFSTLEIQRTEQGDSAMYLCASSLIDRQGAYEQYFGPGTRLTVT.

This clone was recorded only once. This chain joins TRBV5-1 and TRBJ1-4; 12 bases agree with TRBD1. V was clipped by 4 bases and J by 6 bases; unmatched bases: 10. Germline assignment: CDR1 SGHRS and CDR2 YFSETQ. The CDR3 spans 17 residues. This CDR3 is CASSAGTGGAWDEKLFF. The DNA for the CDR3 is TGCGCCAGCAGCGCCGGGACAGGGGGCGCCTGGGATGAAAAACTGTTTTTT.

The J gene is TRBJ2-1, the V gene TRBV28, with TRBD1 matching over 7 bases. From germline, CDR1 is MDHEN and CDR2 SYDVKM. The V segment lost 5 bases and the J segment 3 bases; nucleotides outside the gene matches: 7. The CDR3 is 15 amino acids. CDR3 in amino acids: CASSPGGFYYNEQFF. The CDR3 DNA reads TGTGCCAGCAGTCCAGGGGGTTTCTACTACAATGAGCAGTTCTTC.

The chain joins TRBV7-8 to TRBJ1-4; 8 bases are shared with TRBD1. Germline CDR1 SGHVS, CDR2 FQNEAQ. The length of the CDR3 is 14 residues. V shed 3 bases and J 8 bases; nucleotides not matched to a gene: 5. The CDR3 DNA follows: TGTGCCAGCAGCTTGCACAGGGGGGACGAAAAACTGTTTTTT. Translation: CASSLHRGDEKLFF.

V gene TRBV7-9 combines with J gene TRBJ1-1; 7 bases are a match to TRBD1. Unmatched junction bases numbered 6, after V lost 2 bases and J lost 6 bases. The CDR3 consists of 14 residues. Germline loops: CDR1 SEHNR, CDR2 FQNEAQ (reference sequence). The CDR3 loop is CASSLSTGVAEAFF. The CDR3 nucleotides read TGTGCCAGCAGCTTATCCACAGGGGTGGCTGAAGCTTTCTTT.

The genes are TRBV7-6 and TRBJ2-5, with 9 positions matching TRBD1. From germline, CDR1 is SGHVS and CDR2 FNYEAQ. The CDR3 is made up of 17 amino acids. V shed 5 bases, J shed 0 bases, and the junction held 10 bases outside the gene matches. The CDR3 sequence is CASSVPKDRGNQETQYF. CDR3 in DNA: TGTGCCAGCAGCGTCCCTAAGGACAGGGGCAACCAAGAGACCCAGTACTTC.

In the case of this clone: Mismatch with germline at one junction end may stem from a read error. This rearrangement joins TRBV18 to TRBJ2-7; 9 nucleotides line up with TRBD1. The CDR3 runs 15 residues. Germline V lookup: CDR1 KGHSH, CDR2 LQKENI. CDR3 protein: CASSPQADRGYEQYF. Written as DNA, the CDR3 is TGTGCCAGCTCCCCACAGGCGGACAGGGGCTACGAGCAGTACTTC.

The V gene is TRBV18, the J gene TRBJ1-2; no firm D call. Germline V gene lookup returns CDR1 KGHSH and CDR2 LQKENI. V was trimmed by 5 bases and J by 4 bases, leaving 14 bases between them. The CDR3 runs to 14 residues. The CDR3 bases are TGTGCCAGCTCATACACAGAGGGAAGCTATGGCTACACCTTC. The encoded protein is CASSYTEGSYGYTF. The variable domain in full, with the rest retrieved from reference TRBV18 and TRBJ1-2, is NAGVMQNPRHLVRRRGQEARLRCSPMKGHSHVYWYRQLPEEGLKFMVYLQKENIIDESGMPKERFSAEFPKEGPSILRIQQVVRGDSAAYFCASSYTEGSYGYTFGSGTRLTVV.

Notes on this clone: This specimen includes other DNA sequences encoding the same CDR3. The rearrangement uses TRBV12-3 or TRBV12-4 and TRBJ1-1; D might be TRBD1 (5 bases). Trimming cost V 6 bases and J 2 bases, with 10 bases left between them. This CDR3 spans 13 amino acids. The CDR3 DNA is TGTGCCAGCAGGCCCACAGGTAACACTGAAGCTTTCTTT. Protein product: CASRPTGNTEAFF.

The chain is built from TRBV28 and TRBJ1-4, with TRBD1 as a possible D gene (5 bases). Per the germline V gene, CDR1 is MDHEN and CDR2 is SYDVKM. The CDR3 is 15 residues long. With 7 bases removed from V and 5 bases from J, the gap between germline ends came to 17 bases. DNA of the CDR3: TGTGCCAGCATAGCCGGGGTCGGGGGGAATGAAAAACTGTTTTTT. Translation gives CASIAGVGGNEKLFF.

J is TRBJ1-1 and V is TRBV5-1; tentatively, D is TRBD1 (5 bases). Germline values: CDR1 SGHRS, CDR2 YFSETQ. CDR3 size: 15 residues. With 4 bases removed from V and 7 bases from J, the gap between germline ends came to 20 bases. DNA for the CDR3: TGCGCCAGCAGCCCGGGGGGAACCCGGTTACATGAAGCTTTCTTT. This encodes CASSPGGTRLHEAFF.

The V gene is TRBV4-2, the J gene TRBJ2-7, with 8 bases aligning to TRBD2. Germline loops: CDR1 LGHNA, CDR2 YNFKEQ. With 5 bases clipped from V and 1 base from J, the junction kept 4 bases outside the gene matches. CDR3 length: 14 amino acids. The CDR3 sequence: CASSVLAGSYEQYF. DNA of the CDR3: TGTGCCAGCAGCGTCTTAGCGGGGTCCTACGAGCAGTACTTC.

The rearrangement joins TRBV27 to TRBJ2-5; perhaps TRBD1 as D (5 bases). The CDR3 length is 17 residues. V dropped 6 bases and J dropped 1 base, with 21 bases sitting between them. Germline-derived CDR1 and CDR2 are MNHEY and SMNVEV (reference sequence). The CDR3 DNA is TGTGCCAGCAGCCTAGGGTCAGGGCGTGACCTCCAAGAGACCCAGTACTTC. Its translation is CASSLGSGRDLQETQYF.

The gene calls are TRBV12-3 or TRBV12-4 and TRBJ1-2; the match to TRBD1 covers 7 bases. The CDR3 spans 11 residues. V lost 7 bases and J lost 8; bases outside the gene matches: 4. The CDR3 sequence is CASNRGRGYTF. DNA of the CDR3: TGTGCCAGCAACAGGGGACGGGGCTACACCTTC.

This clone was recorded once. The DNA of the CDR3 is TGTGCCAGCAGTTCTAGACAGGGCAGAGAGACCCAGTACTTC. It translates to CASSSRQGRETQYF. The chain combines TRBV27 with TRBJ2-5, with 7 nucleotides matching TRBD1. The CDR3 extends over 14 amino acids. Germline CDR1 reads MNHEY; CDR2 reads SMNVEV (reference sequence). V lost 4 bases, J lost 4 bases, and 6 bases stayed unmatched.

This clone was seen a few times. V and J are TRBV19 and TRBJ1-2; 10 positions agree with TRBD1. Germline CDR1 is LNHDA and CDR2 is SQIVND (reference sequence). The CDR3 consists of 17 residues. After removal of 6 bases from V and 3 bases from J, the junction contained 13 bases not matched to a gene. CDR3 bases: TGTGCCAGTAGGCCCGGGACAGGGGTCCTCGCCTACTATGGCTACACCTTC. Translated: CASRPGTGVLAYYGYTF.

This clone was picked up one time. The CDR3 loop reads CASTHRDRGPNTEAFF. The CDR3, as DNA: TGTGCCAGCACCCACCGGGACAGGGGGCCTAACACTGAAGCTTTCTTT. The chain uses TRBV7-9 and TRBJ1-1; 12 bases map to TRBD1. V shed 7 bases, J shed 2 bases, and the junction held 8 bases outside the gene matches. In germline, CDR1 is SEHNR, CDR2 FQNEAQ (reference sequence). This CDR3 comprises 16 residues. The whole variable domain, filled in from reference TRBV7-9 and TRBJ1-1, reads DTGVSQNPRHKITKRGQNVTFRCDPISEHNRLYWYRQTLGQGPEFLTYFQNEAQLEKSRLLSDRFSAERPKGSFSTLEIQRTEQGDSAMYLCASTHRDRGPNTEAFFGQGTRLTVV.